The clone carrying this T cell receptor (beta chain) was observed at least ten times. Its antigen is not identified. The data are from a study of T-cell memory formation after mild COVID-19. Overall study findings and caveats: Contracting CD4+ clones lay largely in CM and EM, with CD8+ ones residing in EMRA.

V shed 2 bases, J shed 1 base, and the junction held 1 base outside the gene matches. This CDR3 region has 15 residues. CDR1 and CDR2 (germline): SGHRS, YFSETQ. TCRdb redid the calling of the 5' RACE reads with MiXCR, one entry per CDR3 protein. The sample contains hundreds of thousands of distinct CDR3 sequences, 7.5% to 9.5% of which appear only once. This chain links TRBV5-1 with TRBJ2-1, with 9 bases matching TRBD2. The receptor's source is a man younger than 35 who had mild COVID-19 (a few samples of this study predate the infection). Cell type and time point are not known. The sample taken for sequencing was PBMCs or a T cell subset sorted from them (not recorded which). CDR3 loop: CASSFLAGSYNEQFF. For the CDR3, the DNA is TGCGCCAGCAGCTTCCTAGCGGGGTCCTACAATGAGCAGTTCTTC.